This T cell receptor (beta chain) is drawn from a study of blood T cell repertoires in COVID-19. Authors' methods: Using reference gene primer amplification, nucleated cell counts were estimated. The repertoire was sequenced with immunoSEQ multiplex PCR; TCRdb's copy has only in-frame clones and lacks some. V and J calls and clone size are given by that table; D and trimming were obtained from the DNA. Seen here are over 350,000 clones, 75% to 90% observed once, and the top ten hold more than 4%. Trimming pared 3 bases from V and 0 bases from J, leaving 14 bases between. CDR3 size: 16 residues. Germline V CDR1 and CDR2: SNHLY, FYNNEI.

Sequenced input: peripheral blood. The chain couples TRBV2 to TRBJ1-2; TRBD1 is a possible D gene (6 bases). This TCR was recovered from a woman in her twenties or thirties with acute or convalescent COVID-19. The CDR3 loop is CASSETRQAANYGYTF. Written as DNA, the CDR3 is TGTGCCAGCAGTGAGACTCGACAGGCAGCTAACTATGGCTACACCTTC.